Detailed here is one T cell receptor beta chain. Random hexamers were used to reverse transcribe about 0.45 to 1 ug of RNA. TCRdb ran MiXCR on the immunoSEQ multiplex PCR reads and lists one entry per CDR3 protein. The profile shows about 140,000 distinct CDR3 sequences, roughly 95% of them singletons. This specimen belongs to a study of CD8 T cells in Susac syndrome. The sample comprised CD4+ T cells from PBMCs. The origin of this receptor is a human donor with multiple sclerosis.

The CDR3 nucleotides are TGCAGCGTTAGGACAGGGTCCTATGGCTACACCTTC. Translated, it gives CSVRTGSYGYTF. The V gene is TRBV29-1, the J gene TRBJ1-2; 8 nucleotides line up with TRBD1. V lost 5 bases and J lost 4; bases outside the gene matches: 3. CDR3 length: 12 residues. The V gene's germline CDR1 is SQVTM and CDR2 ANQGSEA.